This T cell receptor (beta chain) comes out of a study of OX40 agonist ivuxolimab in advanced cancers. At the level of the whole study: The costimulatory receptor OX40 (CD134) was targeted by ivuxolimab, a fully human IgG2 agonistic monoclonal antibody. Intravenous ivuxolimab was administered to patients every 2 weeks at six dose levels: 0.01, 0.1, 0.3, 1.5, 3 and 10 mg/kg. Among the 50 to 55 dose-escalation patients, about 20 had hepatocellular carcinoma, approximately 15 melanoma, 9 renal cell carcinoma and 9 head and neck cancer. In the dose-escalation cohort, around four fifths of patients were male, and the mean age was 60 years with a range of about 20 to 79. Prior anti-PD-1, anti-PD-L1 or anti-CTLA-4 therapy was permitted, and checkpoint inhibitors had been received by less than 45% of dose-escalation patients. Three dose-escalation patients achieved partial responses, one with hepatocellular carcinoma and two with cutaneous melanoma. Peripheral TCRbeta sequencing was intended to test whether TCR sequence diversity was altered and clonal T-cell expansion was caused by ivuxolimab. The paper reports the monotherapy dose-escalation portion (N of about 47 patients) of the phase I ivuxolimab trial. Study-level results and caveats: At doses of 0.1 to 3.0 mg/kg, clonal expansion of both CD4+ and CD8+ blood T cells was observed from baseline to week 6. Low levels of normalized T-cell clonal expansion were also shown by some nonresponding patients. Which antigens the clonally expanded peripheral T cells were specific for was not determined. After ivuxolimab, more expanded clones were found on average in CD8+ T cells than in CD4+ T cells. In the 0.1-3.0 mg/kg groups, partial responders were among the patients with the lowest normalized peripheral clonal expansion, particularly in CD8+ T cells.

The trial excluded patients who had a history of autoimmune disease or who were on systemic immunosuppression. Peripheral blood for TCR sequencing was drawn from every dose cohort at baseline, at cycle 4 day 1 and at cycle 7 day 1. Samples came from an open-label, multicenter, first-in-human phase I dose-escalation trial of ivuxolimab. Adults with locally advanced or metastatic melanoma, renal cell, hepatocellular, or head and neck squamous cell carcinoma were enrolled in the trial. CD4+ and CD8+ T cells were sorted separately from peripheral blood before TCR sequencing. Genomic DNA was isolated from the sorted cells so that the TCRbeta CDR3 region could be sequenced. The immunoSEQ Assay was used for sequencing of TCRbeta CDR3 regions. TCRdb limited this immuneACCESS table to in-frame rearrangements with V and J called. A share of clones is missing; checked studies link under half to unresolved V genes, and the rest is unexplained. The sample table lists about 66,000 clones, around 80% of them with a count of one. The ten biggest clones cover approximately 6.7% of the sample.

Trimming at the junction amounts to 0 bases on V and 4 bases on J, and the germline ends lie 7 bases apart. The CDR3 spans 13 residues, from the cysteine through the phenylalanine. Solely the CDR3 DNA is kept, with 39 bases framed from the first base. In the germline V gene, CDR1 corresponds to LGHNA and CDR2 to YSLEER. On this clone: The antigen it recognizes is unknown. There are no base qualities to consult, and no much larger clone falls within one base.

The sample here was CD4+ or CD8+ T cells sorted from blood, taken in a trial of the OX40 agonist ivuxolimab. The receptor's source is an adult with an advanced solid tumor such as melanoma, head and neck, liver or kidney cancer. The V and J genes are TRBV4-3 and TRBJ2-7; no D gene is confidently identified. CDR3 loop: CASSQDIKYEQYF. Read as DNA, the sequence is TGCGCCAGCAGCCAAGACATCAAATACGAGCAGTACTTC.